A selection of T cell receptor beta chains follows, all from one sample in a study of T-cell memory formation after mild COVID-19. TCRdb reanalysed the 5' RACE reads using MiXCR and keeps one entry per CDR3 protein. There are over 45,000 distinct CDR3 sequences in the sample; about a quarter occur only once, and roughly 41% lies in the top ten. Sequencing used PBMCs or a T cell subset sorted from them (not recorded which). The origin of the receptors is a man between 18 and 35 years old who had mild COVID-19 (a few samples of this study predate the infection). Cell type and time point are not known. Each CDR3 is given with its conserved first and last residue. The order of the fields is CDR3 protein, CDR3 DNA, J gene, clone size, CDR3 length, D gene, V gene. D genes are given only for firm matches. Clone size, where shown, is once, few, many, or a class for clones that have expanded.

cdr3_aa: CASSTYHTGLSTDTQYF
cdr3_nt: TGTGCCAGTAGTACCTACCATACGGGGCTTAGCACAGATACGCAGTATTTT
j_call: TRBJ2-3
clone_size: .
cdr3_length: 17
d_call: .
v_call: TRBV19

cdr3_aa: CASSLDSAGQFF
cdr3_nt: TGTGCCAGCAGCTTAGACTCCGCTGGGCAGTTCTTC
j_call: TRBJ2-1
clone_size: .
cdr3_length: 12
d_call: .
v_call: TRBV11-2

cdr3_aa: CSARDGQFSNTEAFF
cdr3_nt: TGCAGTGCTAGAGATGGCCAGTTTTCGAACACTGAAGCTTTCTTT
j_call: TRBJ1-1
clone_size: .
cdr3_length: 15
d_call: .
v_call: TRBV20-1

cdr3_aa: CATRWDNQETQYF
cdr3_nt: TGTGCCACCCGCTGGGACAACCAAGAGACCCAGTACTTC
j_call: TRBJ2-5
clone_size: .
cdr3_length: 13
d_call: .
v_call: TRBV24-1

cdr3_aa: CASSEIGQGGAEAFF
cdr3_nt: TGTGCCAGCTCCGAAATTGGACAGGGGGGCGCTGAAGCTTTCTTT
j_call: TRBJ1-1
clone_size: .
cdr3_length: 15
d_call: TRBD1
v_call: TRBV18

cdr3_aa: CASVPGQGHTGELFF
cdr3_nt: TGTGCCAGCGTTCCGGGACAGGGTCACACCGGGGAGCTGTTTTTT
j_call: TRBJ2-2
clone_size: .
cdr3_length: 15
d_call: TRBD1
v_call: TRBV12-3/TRBV12-4

cdr3_aa: CASSLNGGEREQYF
cdr3_nt: TGTGCCAGCAGCTTAAATGGGGGGGAACGCGAGCAGTACTTC
j_call: TRBJ2-7
clone_size: few
cdr3_length: 14
d_call: TRBD2
v_call: TRBV7-2

cdr3_aa: CASSLGVTEAFF
cdr3_nt: TGTGCCAGCAGTTTAGGGGTAACTGAAGCTTTCTTT
j_call: TRBJ1-1
clone_size: many
cdr3_length: 12
d_call: .
v_call: TRBV12-3/TRBV12-4

cdr3_aa: CASSVLGGADTDTQYF
cdr3_nt: TGTGCCAGCAGCGTCCTGGGTGGGGCCGACACAGATACGCAGTATTTT
j_call: TRBJ2-3
clone_size: few
cdr3_length: 16
d_call: .
v_call: TRBV9

cdr3_aa: CASSQGLQGSNQPQHF
cdr3_nt: TGCGCCAGCAGCCAAGGCCTACAGGGGAGCAATCAGCCCCAGCATTTT
j_call: TRBJ1-5
clone_size: .
cdr3_length: 16
d_call: TRBD1
v_call: TRBV4-1

cdr3_aa: CASGSSGGAVDEQFF
cdr3_nt: TGTGCTAGTGGTTCTAGCGGGGGGGCCGTAGATGAGCAGTTCTTC
j_call: TRBJ2-1
clone_size: .
cdr3_length: 15
d_call: TRBD2
v_call: TRBV12-5